The next 29 T cell receptor beta chains were all read from a single sample in a study of cytomegalovirus exposure and HLA in healthy donors. The study ran its PCR with 60 Vbeta and 13 Jbeta primers. Sequencing used immunoSEQ multiplex PCR; TCRdb keeps in-frame clones, though not all of them. The table includes approximately 280,000 clones, 70% to 90% detected once. Sequences were obtained from PBMCs. These receptors all stem from a woman between 18 and 29 years old in good health and CMV-seronegative.

This chain uses TRBV28 with TRBJ1-5, with D perhaps matching TRBD1 (6 bases). This CDR3 contains 15 residues. V dropped 7 bases and J dropped 2 bases, with 15 bases sitting between them. Germline V gene data show CDR1 as MDHEN and CDR2 as SYDVKM. This CDR3 is CASTNTGRGNQPQHF. Written as DNA, the CDR3 is TGTGCCAGCACCAATACAGGGCGCGGCAATCAGCCCCAGCATTTT.

The chain recombines TRBV30 with TRBJ1-6, with no clear D. V lost 0 bases and J lost 7, with 10 bases in between. In germline, CDR1 is GTSNPN, CDR2 SVGIG (reference sequence). This CDR3 contains 14 residues. CDR3 residues: CAWSVASGNSPLHF. In DNA form, the CDR3 reads TGTGCCTGGAGTGTTGCGTCGGGAAATTCACCCCTCCACTTT.

This chain connects TRBV7-8 to TRBJ2-5; TRBD1 matches 7 bases. The J call may be mistaken, given a closer DNA end match to TRBJ2-7. The CDR3 is 15 residues long. Germline CDR1 is SGHVS and CDR2 is FQNEAQ. CDR3 DNA: TGTGCCAGCAGACTACAGGTTGGGACAGCCTACGAGCAGTACTTC. Translated: CASRLQVGTAYEQYF.

J is TRBJ2-7 and V is TRBV5-4; a weak D match, TRBD2 (5 bases). Germline V gene lookup returns CDR1 SGHNT and CDR2 YYREEE (reference sequence). Trimming cost V 0 bases and J 2 bases, with 9 bases left between them. The CDR3 spans 14 residues. The DNA for the CDR3 is TGTGCCAGCAGCTTGGCCGGACTTCCCTACGAGCAGTACTTC. Translating gives CASSLAGLPYEQYF.

In regard to this clone: One end of the junction does not line up with germline, which may come from a read error. The chain links TRBV7-9 to TRBJ1-2; 10 bases agree with TRBD1. CDR1 and CDR2 (germline): SEHNR, FQNEAQ (reference sequence). CDR3 length: 15 residues. The CDR3 here is CSSSLWDRGGYGYTF. The CDR3, as DNA: TGTTCCAGCAGCTTATGGGACAGGGGAGGCTATGGCTACACCTTC.

V and J are TRBV6-5 and TRBJ1-2; 7 positions match TRBD1. Germline V gene data show CDR1 as MNHEY and CDR2 as SVGAGI. The CDR3 is 13 residues long. Trimming cost V 2 bases and J 6 bases; bases outside gene matches: 3. The CDR3, as DNA: TGTGCCAGCAGTTACGACAGGGCAGATGGCTACACCTTC. Its translation is CASSYDRADGYTF.

The chain is built from TRBV5-1 and TRBJ2-7; D remains unclear. The CDR3 loop spans 15 amino acids. Germline V CDR1 and CDR2: SGHRS, YFSETQ. Deletions cut 0 bases from V and 2 bases from J, with 12 bases between. The DNA of the CDR3 is TGCGCCAGCAGCTTGGATTACAGCAAAACCTACGAGCAGTACTTC. It specifies CASSLDYSKTYEQYF.

The rearrangement uses TRBV7-2 and TRBJ1-2, with 7 bases aligning to TRBD1. Germline V gives CDR1 SGHTA, CDR2 FQGNSA. The V and J ends lost 5 bases and 6 bases, in that order; junction bases with no gene match: 12. This CDR3 comprises 15 residues. CDR3 sequence (DNA): TGTGCCAGCAGCCGGGGGACCGGGACAGCCCATGGCTACACCTTC. Residues: CASSRGTGTAHGYTF.

The genes are TRBV11-2 and TRBJ1-1; a weak D match, TRBD1 (6 bases). The CDR3 runs 15 residues. Trimming shortened V by 0 bases and J by 3 bases, and 11 bases separated the two germline ends. Germline V gene data show CDR1 as SGHAT and CDR2 as FQNNGV. The CDR3 DNA follows: TGTGCCAGCAGCTTAGAGGGGAGGGGGTACACTGAAGCTTTCTTT. It translates to CASSLEGRGYTEAFF.

The V call is TRBV9, the J call TRBJ2-5; D possibly corresponds to TRBD2 (5 bases). Germline lookup yields CDR1 SGDLS and CDR2 YYNGEE. V shed 0 bases and J shed 5 bases, with 11 bases lying between them. This CDR3 is built from 14 residues. The CDR3 loop reads CASSVGGDSETQYF. The CDR3 DNA sequence: TGTGCCAGCAGCGTAGGGGGAGATTCGGAGACCCAGTACTTC.

The rearrangement uses TRBV19 and TRBJ2-1, with 12 bases fitting TRBD2. Germline V gene lookup returns CDR1 LNHDA and CDR2 SQIVND (reference sequence). The trim removed 8 bases at V and 7 bases at J, leaving 9 bases unmatched. This CDR3 region has 15 residues. The CDR3 region has the DNA TGTGCCAGTCGGACTAGCGGGGACCCGGGGAATGAGCAGTTCTTC. This encodes CASRTSGDPGNEQFF. Full variable domain (missing parts from reference TRBV19 and TRBJ2-1): DGGITQSPKYLFRKEGQNVTLSCEQNLNHDAMYWYRQDPGQGLRLIYYSQIVNDFQKGDIAEGYSVSREKKESFPLTVTSAQKNPTAFYLCASRTSGDPGNEQFFGPGTRLTVL.

The CDR3 sequence is CASSFGGSNEQFF. The CDR3, as DNA: TGTGCCAGCAGCTTCGGTGGTAGCAATGAGCAGTTCTTC. This sequence joins TRBV7-3 and TRBJ2-1; D is unclear. The CDR3 sequence is 13 residues long. Germline assignment: CDR1 SGHTA and CDR2 FQGTGA. V lost 3 bases to trimming and J lost 6 bases, with 9 bases between them.

This clone was found once. The V gene is TRBV5-5, the J gene TRBJ2-4; unclear D gene. V lost 3 bases and J lost 6, with 10 bases in between. The CDR3 contains 13 residues. The germline V gene encodes CDR1 SGHKS and CDR2 YYEKEE (reference sequence). The CDR3 bases are TGTGCCAGCAGCTCAGGAACGTCAAACATTCAGTACTTC. Its translation: CASSSGTSNIQYF.

The rearrangement links TRBV6-1 to TRBJ1-2; D gene ambiguous. The V end was cut by 6 bases, the J end by 8 bases, with 10 bases between. CDR1 and CDR2 from the germline V gene are MNHNS and SASEGT. CDR3 length equals 11 residues. CDR3: CASRNTEGYTF. CDR3 DNA sequence: TGTGCCAGCAGAAACACAGAAGGCTACACCTTC.

A single count supports this clone. Mismatch with germline at one junction end may stem from a read error. This chain connects TRBV6-5 to TRBJ2-5; TRBD1 matches at 7 bases. CDR1 and CDR2 (germline): MNHEY, SVGAGI. The CDR3 sequence is 15 residues long. The CDR3 spells CASSYYRGPQETQYF. As DNA, the CDR3 is TGTGCCAGCAGCTACTACAGGGGACCGCAAGAGACCCAGTACTTC.

This sequence joins TRBV13 and TRBJ2-2; the D gene is possibly TRBD2 (6 bases). Germline CDR1 and CDR2: PRHDT and FYEKMQ (reference sequence). Trimming pared 3 bases from V and 6 bases from J, leaving 8 bases between. The CDR3 is made up of 13 amino acids. CDR3 loop: CASSLTGAGELFF. The CDR3 DNA follows: TGTGCCAGCAGCTTGACGGGGGCCGGGGAGCTGTTTTTT.

The genes are TRBV19 and TRBJ2-2, with 7 bases fitting TRBD2. Per the germline V gene, CDR1 is LNHDA and CDR2 is SQIVND (reference sequence). The CDR3 covers 15 residues. V lost 8 bases to trimming and J lost 1 base; unmatched junction nucleotides: 7. In nucleotides, the CDR3 is TGTGCCAGTGTTAATGGCGGGGGGAACACCGGGGAGCTGTTTTTT. Protein product: CASVNGGGNTGELFF.

The genes are TRBV4-1 and TRBJ1-2; tentatively, D is TRBD1 (5 bases). Germline V gives CDR1 MGHRA, CDR2 YSYEKL. Trimming took 3 bases from V and 0 from J, leaving 11 bases between them. CDR3 length: 15 residues. CDR3 residues: CASSQDPGSNYGYTF. DNA of the CDR3: TGCGCCAGCAGCCAGGATCCAGGGTCTAACTATGGCTACACCTTC.

The chain couples TRBV7-3 to TRBJ2-1; 9 positions match TRBD1. Germline V gives CDR1 SGHTA, CDR2 FQGTGA. With 2 bases clipped from V and 1 base from J, the junction kept 3 bases outside the gene matches. This CDR3 region has 16 residues. CDR3 coding DNA: TGTGCCAGCAGCTTACTACAGGGGGCATCCTACAATGAGCAGTTCTTC. Translation: CASSLLQGASYNEQFF.

This chain uses TRBV10-1 with TRBJ2-7, with D tentatively TRBD2 (5 bases). Germline CDR1 and CDR2: WNHNN and SYGVQD (reference sequence). The CDR3 sequence is 13 residues long. V was pared by 4 bases and J by 2 bases, with 9 bases between. The CDR3 protein is CASSVAGTYEQYF. CDR3 DNA: TGCGCCAGCAGTGTTGCGGGTACCTACGAGCAGTACTTC.

The chain recombines TRBV7-6 with TRBJ2-7, with 7 bases matching TRBD2. The CDR3 is made up of 15 amino acids. The junction had 14 bases not matched to a gene; V was cut back by 6 bases and J by 6 bases. Germline CDR1 reads SGHVS; CDR2 reads FNYEAQ. The CDR3 loop is CASSFGAGGRVEQYF. CDR3 DNA sequence: TGTGCCAGCAGTTTTGGGGCCGGAGGGAGGGTCGAGCAGTACTTC.

This chain uses TRBV5-1 with TRBJ2-5; 8 bases fit TRBD2. V gave up 0 bases and J gave up 1 base; unmatched junction bases: 8. The CDR3 runs 17 residues. Germline loops: CDR1 SGHRS, CDR2 YFSETQ. The CDR3 sequence is CASSLALTGGTQETQYF. The CDR3 bases are TGCGCCAGCAGCTTGGCCTTAACGGGGGGGACCCAAGAGACCCAGTACTTC.

V usage is TRBV30 and J usage is TRBJ1-2, with D maybe TRBD1 (6 bases). The CDR3 spans 13 residues. Germline V CDR1 and CDR2: GTSNPN, SVGIG (reference sequence). In DNA, the CDR3 is TGTGCTCTGGGGGGGCTCGGGGTGTATGGCTACACCTTC. Encoded protein: CALGGLGVYGYTF.

The V gene is TRBV19, the J gene TRBJ2-5, with 7 nucleotides matching TRBD1. The J call may be incorrect, as the DNA end agrees better with TRBJ2-7. The V gene's germline CDR1 is LNHDA and CDR2 SQIVND (reference sequence). The CDR3 extends over 14 amino acids. The CDR3 DNA is TGTGCCAGTAGTATTCGGGGACAGAGCTACGAGCAGTACTTC. It is translated as CASSIRGQSYEQYF.

Notes on this clone: Germline and junction disagree at one end, which may indicate a read error. This chain joins TRBV2 and TRBJ2-1, with no clear D. This CDR3 comprises 14 residues. CDR1 is SNHLY and CDR2 is FYNNEI in the germline V gene. The CDR3 here is CASGEESWARRQFF. The CDR3, as DNA: TGTGCCAGCGGTGAGGAATCGTGGGCACGACGGCAGTTCTTC.

The genes are TRBV5-6 and TRBJ1-6; 9 bases agree with TRBD1. Germline loops: CDR1 SGHDT, CDR2 YYEEEE. This CDR3 region has 17 residues. Unmatched junction bases numbered 7, after V lost 0 bases and J lost 6 bases. CDR3 nucleotide sequence: TGTGCCAGCAGCTTGGACAAAACGGGACAGGGTAATTCACCCCTCCACTTT. Its protein is CASSLDKTGQGNSPLHF.

CDR3 nucleotides: TGTGCCAGCAGAATCCAGGGACAGGGCTCTGGAAACACCATATATTTT. This codes for CASRIQGQGSGNTIYF. V usage is TRBV7-9 and J usage is TRBJ1-3; 9 bases map to TRBD1. Germline V gene data show CDR1 as SEHNR and CDR2 as FQNEAQ (reference sequence). The CDR3 loop spans 16 amino acids. The V gene end was trimmed by 6 bases and the J gene end by 0 bases; junction bases not matched to a gene: 6.

The rearrangement uses TRBV19 and TRBJ1-2; the D gene is possibly TRBD1 (6 bases). V lost 9 bases and J 0 bases, leaving 17 bases between the germline ends. The CDR3 is 15 amino acids. The germline V gene has CDR1 LNHDA and CDR2 SQIVND (reference sequence). CDR3 nucleotides: TGTGCCAGCTATACAGATGCAGGGGCTAACTATGGCTACACCTTC. Translation gives CASYTDAGANYGYTF.

A single count supports this clone. The J gene is TRBJ1-2, the V gene TRBV7-2, with a possible D match to TRBD1 (5 bases). Germline assignment: CDR1 SGHTA and CDR2 FQGNSA. The CDR3 has 13 amino acids. Trimming removed 3 bases at V and 6 bases at J, with 11 bases between. The CDR3 nucleotides read TGTGCCAGCAGCTTCGCAGGGTGGGATGGCTACACCTTC. This sequence encodes CASSFAGWDGYTF.